These 19 T cell receptor beta chains came from one sample sequenced in a study of OX40 agonist ivuxolimab in advanced cancers. The library was produced with the immunoSEQ multiplex PCR assay. The source is immuneACCESS, and TCRdb retained only in-frame sequences with V and J called. Part of the clones is not carried over; for the studies checked, unresolved V genes explain less than half of this, and the remainder is unexplained. This sample lists over 55,000 clones; about 86% were detected once. Around 0.6% of the sample rests with the top ten. The sequencing here drew on CD4+ or CD8+ T cells sorted from blood, taken in a trial of the OX40 agonist ivuxolimab. The receptor set was obtained from an adult with an advanced solid tumor such as melanoma, head and neck, liver or kidney cancer.

The sample holds one count of this clone. The rearrangement joins TRBV7-8 to TRBJ2-3; unclear D gene. The CDR3 is 18 amino acids. V shed 6 bases and J shed 0 bases, with 22 bases lying between them. The germline CDR1 and CDR2 sequences are SGHVS and FQNEAQ. CDR3 DNA sequence: TGTGCCAGCAGACAAGCTGTGTCATCTATCGCTAGCACAGATACGCAGTATTTT. Residues: CASRQAVSSIASTDTQYF.

The chain joins TRBV7-6 to TRBJ2-5; no clear D gene. This CDR3 contains 12 residues. Trimming took off 5 bases at V and 2 bases at J, with 6 bases between the two ends. Germline CDR1 and CDR2: SGHVS and FNYEAQ. DNA for the CDR3: TGTGCCAGCAGCCGCGCTCAAGAGACCCAGTACTTC. This encodes CASSRAQETQYF.

This clone was seen more than once but under ten times. The V call is TRBV19, the J call TRBJ1-6, with a weak D call TRBD1 (5 bases). V was trimmed by 6 bases and J by 0 bases, leaving 18 bases between them. Germline V gene lookup returns CDR1 LNHDA and CDR2 SQIVND (reference sequence). The length of the CDR3 is 18 residues. CDR3: CASSHGTRVSSYNSPLHF. The CDR3 bases are TGTGCCAGTAGCCATGGGACCAGAGTTAGCTCCTATAATTCACCCCTCCACTTT.

J is TRBJ2-7 and V is TRBV30; TRBD2 matches 14 bases. V lost 5 bases and J lost 7; bases outside the gene matches: 4. Germline CDR1 and CDR2: GTSNPN and SVGIG (reference sequence). This CDR3 is 13 amino acids long. The CDR3 DNA sequence: TGTGCCTGGCGACTAGCGGGGGGGCGAGAGCAGTACTTC. Its protein product is CAWRLAGGREQYF.

V is TRBV10-2 and J is TRBJ2-3; 8 nucleotides align to TRBD1. Germline V gives CDR1 WSHSY, CDR2 SAAADI. The V gene end was trimmed by 2 bases and the J gene end by 8 bases; junction bases not matched to a gene: 3. This CDR3 is 13 amino acids long. This chain's CDR3 is CASSEVQGVTQYF. CDR3 bases: TGCGCCAGCAGTGAGGTACAGGGGGTTACGCAGTATTTT.

The chain combines TRBV7-2 with TRBJ2-6; D is perhaps TRBD1 (5 bases). The V gene's germline CDR1 is SGHTA and CDR2 FQGNSA. Trimming took 2 bases from V and 2 from J, leaving 10 bases between them. This CDR3 spans 16 amino acids. CDR3 amino acids: CASSLSRAAGANVLTF. The CDR3, as DNA: TGTGCCAGCAGCTTATCCAGGGCAGCTGGGGCCAACGTCCTGACTTTC.

The gene calls are TRBV6-5 and TRBJ1-3; 8 bases align to TRBD1. The CDR3 runs 13 residues. V shed 5 bases and J 8 bases; nucleotides not matched to a gene: 5. Per the germline V gene, CDR1 is MNHEY and CDR2 is SVGAGI. The CDR3 DNA follows: TGTGCCAGCAGTACAACAGGGGGACACACCATATATTTT. Translating gives CASSTTGGHTIYF.

This chain joins TRBV29-1 and TRBJ2-3, with 8 bases fitting TRBD1. Germline V lookup: CDR1 SQVTM, CDR2 ANQGSEA. V was pared by 0 bases and J by 2 bases, with 10 bases of the junction left unmatched. The CDR3 totals 17 residues. The CDR3 DNA reads TGCAGCGTTGAAGAGGAGGCAGGGGGCGTATTCACAGATACGCAGTATTTT. It specifies CSVEEEAGGVFTDTQYF.

This clone was seen a handful of times. V and J are TRBV4-3 and TRBJ2-3; 8 bases agree with TRBD2. The CDR3 sequence is 15 residues long. With V trimmed by 2 bases and J by 6 bases, 7 bases remained unmatched. The V gene's germline CDR1 is LGHNA and CDR2 YSLEER. CDR3 bases: TGCGCCAGCAGCCAAAGACTAGCGAGCTACGATACGCAGTATTTT. This encodes CASSQRLASYDTQYF.

This chain links TRBV5-1 with TRBJ2-1; D remains ambiguous. V gave up 4 bases and J gave up 6 bases, with 5 bases separating them. From germline, CDR1 is SGHRS and CDR2 YFSETQ. The CDR3 is 11 residues long. The DNA for the CDR3 is TGCGCCAGCAGCCAAACCAATGAGCAGTTCTTC. This translates into CASSQTNEQFF.

The V and J genes are TRBV5-4 and TRBJ1-1, with D possibly being TRBD1 (5 bases). Germline CDR1 SGHNT, CDR2 YYREEE (reference sequence). Between the trimmed V and J ends, which lost 1 base and 12 bases, there was a span of 13 bases. The CDR3 is made up of 12 amino acids. This CDR3 is CASSLSDTGTFF. CDR3 in DNA: TGTGCCAGCAGCTTGTCGGACACGGGAACTTTCTTT. Based on the CDR3 plus reference TRBV5-4 and TRBJ1-1, the full variable domain is ETGVTQSPTHLIKTRGQQVTLRCSSQSGHNTVSWYQQALGQGPQFIFQYYREEENGRGNFPPRFSGLQFPNYSSELNVNALELDDSALYLCASSLSDTGTFFGQGTRLTVV.

The chain employs TRBV7-6 and TRBJ2-3; 8 nucleotides align to TRBD2. This CDR3 is built from 15 residues. Germline V gene data show CDR1 as SGHVS and CDR2 as FNYEAQ. The J segment lost 2 bases and the V segment lost 4 bases, leaving 5 bases of the junction unmatched. DNA of the CDR3: TGTGCCAGCAGCTCTTTAGCGGGATCCACAGATACGCAGTATTTT. It codes for CASSSLAGSTDTQYF.

CDR3 sequence (DNA): TGTGCCAGCTCACCAGGGGGCGGCGGAACTAATGAAAAACTGTTTTTT. It is translated as CASSPGGGGTNEKLFF. The chain has TRBV18 and TRBJ1-4, with D possibly matching TRBD1 (6 bases). The CDR3 runs 16 residues. Germline V lookup: CDR1 KGHSH, CDR2 LQKENI. V gave up 2 bases and J gave up 1 base, with 11 bases separating them.

The V gene is TRBV6-5, the J gene TRBJ2-3; no firm D call. The CDR3 consists of 12 residues. Germline V gives CDR1 MNHEY, CDR2 SVGAGI. The ends were cut back, 5 bases at V and 6 bases at J, with 9 bases in the middle. The CDR3 here is CASSRPGDTQYF. CDR3 sequence (DNA): TGTGCCAGCAGTCGTCCCGGGGATACGCAGTATTTT.

The V call is TRBV7-2, the J call TRBJ2-5; 11 nucleotides agree with TRBD2. The J call could be wrong; TRBJ2-7 is a better fit for the DNA end. The CDR3 is 18 residues long. CDR1 and CDR2 (germline): SGHTA, FQGNSA. The CDR3 nucleotides are TGTGCCAGCAGCTTTAAGACTAGCGGGATGTCCTATCAGTACGAGCAGTACTTC. It is translated as CASSFKTSGMSYQYEQYF.

The chain couples TRBV6-1 to TRBJ2-3; 12 nucleotides align to TRBD2. This CDR3 region has 15 residues. Germline assignment: CDR1 MNHNS and CDR2 SASEGT. J was trimmed by 3 bases and V by 6 bases; bases with no gene match: 4. CDR3 in DNA: TGTGCCAGCAGCGCGGGACTAGCGGGTACAGATACGCAGTATTTT. Protein product: CASSAGLAGTDTQYF.

This clone was detected only once. The J gene is TRBJ1-1, the V gene TRBV27; 8 bases are a match to TRBD1. J gave up 10 bases and V 8 bases, and 12 bases lay outside the gene matches. This CDR3 spans 13 amino acids. Germline values: CDR1 MNHEY, CDR2 SMNVEV (reference sequence). Written as DNA, the CDR3 is TGTGCCAGCTCGGACAGGGCCCATACCGGAGCTTTCTTT. Its translation: CASSDRAHTGAFF.

The chain employs TRBV2 and TRBJ1-5, with 7 bases that match TRBD1. CDR1 is SNHLY, CDR2 FYNNEI, per germline. The CDR3 covers 15 residues. The ends lost 2 bases at V and 4 bases at J; junction bases unmatched: 5. Written as DNA, the CDR3 is TGTGCCAGCAGTGAATTCCAGGGGGATAATCAGCCCCAGCATTTT. This encodes CASSEFQGDNQPQHF.

This clone has just one count. The chain couples TRBV19 to TRBJ2-3; 8 nucleotides agree with TRBD2. This CDR3 contains 15 residues. The V and J ends lost 5 bases and 3 bases, in that order; junction bases with no gene match: 7. Germline V gene data show CDR1 as LNHDA and CDR2 as SQIVND (reference sequence). The CDR3 region is CASSPLSGGTDTQYF. The CDR3 region has the DNA TGTGCCAGTAGTCCCCTGAGCGGGGGAACAGATACGCAGTATTTT.